The text below deals with one T cell receptor beta chain. Its antigen is undetermined. The entry originates in a study of shared clonotypes between healthy human individuals. Study at large: The composition of the donors was a couple of women and a few men aged 18 to 49.

Across several immunoSEQ plates, the genomic DNA of each subset was split evenly. The repertoire was sequenced with immunoSEQ multiplex PCR; TCRdb's copy has only in-frame clones and lacks some. The sample gives over 750,000 clones, just over 95% of which show up once; less than 0.25% is in the top ten. Regarding the study as a whole: Relative to their counterparts shared across all four donors, non-shared clonotypes exhibited diminished generation probabilities. The study found about 5% of naive CD4 clonotypes shared across a handful of donors.

Cells designated naive CD8 were CD45RO-negative and were positively selected for CCR7, with terminally differentiated effector memory CD45RA+ cells excluded. CDR3 length: 14 residues. CDR1 is MNHEY, CDR2 SMNVEV, per germline (reference sequence). The J segment lost 1 base and the V segment lost 7 bases, leaving 4 bases of the junction unmatched. V is TRBV27 and J is TRBJ1-1, with 9 bases fitting TRBD1. This sequence was found in a man aged 25-45 years in good health. Sequenced sample: naive CD8+ T cells sorted from blood. CDR3 amino acids: CASNLQGANTEAFF. In DNA form, the CDR3 reads TGTGCCAGCAATCTACAGGGGGCGAACACTGAAGCTTTCTTT.